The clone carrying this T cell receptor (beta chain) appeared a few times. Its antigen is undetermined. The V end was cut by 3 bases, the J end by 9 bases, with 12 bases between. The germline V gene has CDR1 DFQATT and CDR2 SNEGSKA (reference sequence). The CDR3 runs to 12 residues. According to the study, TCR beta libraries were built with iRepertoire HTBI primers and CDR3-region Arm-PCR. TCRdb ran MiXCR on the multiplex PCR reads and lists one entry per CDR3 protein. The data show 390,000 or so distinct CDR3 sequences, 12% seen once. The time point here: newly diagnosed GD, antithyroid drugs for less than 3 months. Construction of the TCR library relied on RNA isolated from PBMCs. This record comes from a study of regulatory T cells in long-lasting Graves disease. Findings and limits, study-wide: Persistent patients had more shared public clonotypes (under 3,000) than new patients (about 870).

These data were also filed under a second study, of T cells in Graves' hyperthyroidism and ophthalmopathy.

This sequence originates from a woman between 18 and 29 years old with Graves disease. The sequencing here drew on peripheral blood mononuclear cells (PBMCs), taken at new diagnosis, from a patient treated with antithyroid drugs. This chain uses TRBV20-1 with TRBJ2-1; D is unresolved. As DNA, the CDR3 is TGCAGTGCTAGTCCCGGACGTCTTGAGCAGTTCTTC. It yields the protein CSASPGRLEQFF.